A single sample gave rise to the 14 T cell receptor beta chains below, sequenced in a study of blood T cells in healthy people across ages. Primers used in a second PCR of about 6 to 11 cycles were a sample-barcoded 5' primer and a J-beta primer mix. Each CDR3 protein is one row after TCRdb ran MiXCR on the 5' RACE reads. The table lists 600,000 to 1,000,000 distinct CDR3 sequences, roughly 25% of them singletons. This same sample was also part of a study on T cells of mothers and their children.

Sequences were obtained from blood. These receptors came from a boy between 10 and 17 years old in good health.

This clonotype was seen more than once but under ten times. CDR3 DNA: TGCGCCAGCAGTTCGCTCAGGGAGGACACTGAAGCTTTCTTT. Protein product: CASSSLREDTEAFF. This chain joins TRBV5-1 and TRBJ1-1, with D maybe TRBD1 (5 bases). Germline values: CDR1 SGHRS, CDR2 YFSETQ. The CDR3 spans 14 residues. Trimming pared 5 bases from V and 3 bases from J, leaving 14 bases between.

The chain joins TRBV6-2 or TRBV6-3 to TRBJ2-7; the D is unclear. V lost 4 bases to trimming and J lost 3 bases, with 7 bases between them. CDR1 is MNHEY, CDR2 SVGEGT, per germline. The CDR3 is made up of 12 amino acids. This CDR3 reads CASSFVNYEQYF. As DNA, the CDR3 is TGTGCCAGCAGTTTTGTGAACTACGAGCAGTACTTC.

This clonotype has more than one count but fewer than ten. The V gene is TRBV5-1, the J gene TRBJ1-2, with TRBD1 matching 9 bases. The CDR3 runs 15 residues. Germline V lookup: CDR1 SGHRS, CDR2 YFSETQ. J lost 4 bases, V lost 4 bases, and 8 bases had no gene match. In DNA form, the CDR3 reads TGCGCCAGCAGCCTGACGACAGGGGGTGGCTATGGCTACACCTTC. Amino acid sequence: CASSLTTGGGYGYTF.

The genes are TRBV20-1 and TRBJ2-6; D tentatively fits TRBD1 or TRBD2 (5 bases each). CDR1 is DFQATT, CDR2 SNEGSKA, per germline (reference sequence). The V gene lost 6 bases and the J gene lost 0 bases, with 21 bases spanning the gap. The CDR3 spans 18 residues. The CDR3 DNA follows: TGCAGTGCAGAGGGGCCTGCCAGGGCTAGCTCTGGGGCCAACGTCCTGACTTTC. Translation: CSAEGPARASSGANVLTF.

This clonotype was observed a handful of times. This chain joins TRBV4-2 and TRBJ2-7; 9 nucleotides align to TRBD1. The J segment lost 0 bases and the V segment lost 4 bases, leaving 13 bases of the junction unmatched. The CDR3 runs 18 residues. Per the germline V gene, CDR1 is LGHNA and CDR2 is YNFKEQ. In nucleotides, the CDR3 is TGTGCCAGCAGCCGAGGGGGTACAGGGGGCCCTAACTCCTACGAGCAGTACTTC. Protein sequence: CASSRGGTGGPNSYEQYF.

The CDR3 loop reads CASSQLEGSEQYF. In DNA form, the CDR3 reads TGTGCCAGCAGCCAACTAGAAGGCAGCGAGCAGTACTTC. The chain recombines TRBV3-1 with TRBJ2-7; no definite D call. Trimming removed 2 bases from V and 6 bases from J, with 11 bases in between. From germline, CDR1 is LGHDT and CDR2 YNNKEL (reference sequence). The CDR3 totals 13 residues.

This clonotype was seen a handful of times. The rearrangement links TRBV7-6 to TRBJ2-7; D may be TRBD1 or TRBD2 (5 bases each). CDR1 and CDR2 from the germline V gene are SGHVS and FNYEAQ. The CDR3 is made up of 13 amino acids. The germline V and J ends were trimmed by 5 bases and 9 bases, with 17 bases remaining between them. The CDR3 sequence is CASSGPSRDGQYF. DNA of the CDR3: TGTGCCAGCAGCGGTCCTTCCCGGGACGGGCAGTACTTC.

A few counts support this clonotype. The chain employs TRBV6-6 and TRBJ2-6; 7 bases fit TRBD1. V lost 8 bases and J lost 4; bases outside the gene matches: 8. This CDR3 spans 15 amino acids. Germline loops: CDR1 MNHNY, CDR2 SVGAGI (reference sequence). CDR3 nucleotide sequence: TGTGCCAGCGGAACAGGGGATTCAGGGGCCAACGTCCTGACTTTC. Amino acid sequence: CASGTGDSGANVLTF.

The chain uses TRBV9 and TRBJ2-1, with D possibly being TRBD2 (6 bases). Germline-derived CDR1 and CDR2 are SGDLS and YYNGEE. There are 17 residues in the CDR3. V lost 4 bases and J lost 3, with 20 bases in between. CDR3 sequence: CASSSRFGRGNYNEQFF. The CDR3 nucleotides read TGTGCCAGCAGCTCCCGGTTCGGACGGGGGAACTACAATGAGCAGTTCTTC.

This clonotype was seen a handful of times. The V gene is TRBV28, the J gene TRBJ2-5; TRBD1 matches 11 bases. Germline assignment: CDR1 MDHEN and CDR2 SYDVKM. The CDR3 sequence is 14 residues long. The junction had 7 bases not matched to a gene; V was cut back by 11 bases and J by 2 bases. CDR3 sequence: CAVGGTGGQETQYF. The CDR3 DNA reads TGTGCCGTAGGAGGGACAGGGGGACAAGAGACCCAGTACTTC. Supplemented by reference TRBV28 and TRBJ2-5, the full variable domain reads DVKVTQSSRYLVKRTGEKVFLECVQDMDHENMFWYRQDPGLGLRLIYFSYDVKMKEKGDIPEGYSVSREKKERFSLILESASTNQTSMYLCAVGGTGGQETQYFGPGTRLLVL.

The chain combines TRBV7-2 with TRBJ2-3; D call uncertain. Germline V gene lookup returns CDR1 SGHTA and CDR2 FQGNSA. The CDR3 covers 16 residues. Trimming stripped 7 bases from V and 2 bases from J, with 19 bases between. The CDR3 nucleotides are TGTGCCAGCACGCGGAACGCACCCCCTTACACAGATACGCAGTATTTT. Translating it yields CASTRNAPPYTDTQYF.

The V and J genes are TRBV27 and TRBJ2-5; TRBD2 aligns across 7 bases. The closer fit of TRBJ2-7 to the DNA end suggests the J call may be wrong. This CDR3 is built from 14 residues. CDR1 MNHEY and CDR2 SMNVEV come from the germline V gene (reference sequence). The CDR3 protein is CASSLQAGPVEQYF. In nucleotides, the CDR3 is TGTGCCAGCAGTCTCCAAGCGGGACCCGTCGAGCAGTACTTC.

This clonotype was seen only a few times. The chain combines TRBV3-1 with TRBJ2-1, with 14 bases fitting TRBD2. CDR1 is LGHDT and CDR2 is YNNKEL in the germline V gene (reference sequence). The CDR3 has 16 residues. With 3 bases clipped from V and 10 bases from J, the junction kept 8 bases outside the gene matches. CDR3 DNA sequence: TGTGCCAGCAGCCAGGGTGTGGGACTAGCGGGAGTCGAGCAGTTCTTC. Its translation: CASSQGVGLAGVEQFF.

The gene calls are TRBV7-2 and TRBJ2-5; D perhaps matches TRBD2 (6 bases). The CDR3 covers 14 residues. Trimming pared 2 bases from V and 4 bases from J, leaving 11 bases between. Germline V gene lookup returns CDR1 SGHTA and CDR2 FQGNSA. CDR3 nucleotide sequence: TGTGCCAGCAGCTTATTGACTAGTCGAGAGACCCAGTACTTC. Amino acids: CASSLLTSRETQYF.